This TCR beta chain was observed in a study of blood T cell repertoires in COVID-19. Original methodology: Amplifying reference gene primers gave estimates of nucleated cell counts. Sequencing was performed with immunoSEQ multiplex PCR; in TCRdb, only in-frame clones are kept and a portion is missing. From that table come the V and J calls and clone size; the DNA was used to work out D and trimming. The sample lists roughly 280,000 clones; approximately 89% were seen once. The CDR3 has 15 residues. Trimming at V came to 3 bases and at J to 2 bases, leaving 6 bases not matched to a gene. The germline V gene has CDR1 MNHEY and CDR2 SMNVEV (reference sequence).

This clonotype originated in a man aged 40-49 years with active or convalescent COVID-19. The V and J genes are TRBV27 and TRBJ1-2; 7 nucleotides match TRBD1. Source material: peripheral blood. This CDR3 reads CASSFSGTDNYGYTF. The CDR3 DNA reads TGTGCCAGCAGTTTCTCCGGGACAGACAACTATGGCTACACCTTC.